The clone carrying this T cell receptor (beta chain) was detected only a few times. Its antigen is as yet unknown. This record comes from a study of radiotherapy plus CTLA-4 blockade in lung cancer. In the study overall: Objective response rate was about 20%; disease control rate, around 30%.

Here immunoSEQ multiplex PCR was the method, and the copy in TCRdb shows in-frame clones only, minus some. Here the sample spans tens of thousands of clones, around 86% being singletons. Study-wide results and limits: After treatment with radiotherapy plus ipilimumab, TCR clones that came from the tumor expanded in blood.

This CDR3 is built from 14 residues. Germline CDR1 is SQVTM and CDR2 is ANQGSEA. Trimming took 2 bases from V and 4 from J, leaving 14 bases between them. The receptor's source is a human donor with non-small cell lung cancer that progressed on radiotherapy plus ipilimumab. Sequencing used peripheral blood, obtained from a patient treated with radiotherapy plus ipilimumab. The rearrangement joins TRBV29-1 to TRBJ1-1; no definite D call. CDR3 region: CSVESPVRVTEAFF. DNA for the CDR3: TGCAGCGTTGAAAGCCCCGTAAGGGTCACTGAAGCTTTCTTT.